This TCR beta chain originates from a study of T cells in localized non-small cell lung cancer. Overall study findings and caveats: There was an association of higher blood T cell density with longer overall survival. Paired adjacent lung recovered a median about 61 of the top 100 tumor clones.

Germline CDR1 reads MDHEN; CDR2 reads SYDVKM. This CDR3 is built from 10 residues. Points on this clone: Its antigen is unknown. At one end the junction does not follow the germline gene, possibly because of a read error.

Profiled with immunoSEQ multiplex PCR; TCRdb holds only in-frame clones, not every one. The sample lists approximately 19,000 clones, 65% to 90% occurring once. The chain has TRBV28 and TRBJ2-7; the D gene is possibly TRBD2 (5 bases). This clonotype originated in a man aged 40 to 70 with stage I lung adenocarcinoma. The sequencing here drew on peripheral blood, taken before any cancer treatment. The CDR3 nucleotides read TGTGCCAGCAGCCCCGGCCCACGGGGCTTC. Amino acids: CASSPGPRGF.